The rows below give T cell receptor beta chains drawn from one sample of a study of blood T cell repertoires in COVID-19. Here immunoSEQ multiplex PCR was the method, and the copy in TCRdb shows in-frame clones only, minus some. Of 250,000 or so clones listed, around 85% are singletons. Sequencing was performed on peripheral blood. The receptors derive from a man aged 60 to 69 with acute or convalescent COVID-19. CDR3s include the opening cysteine and the closing phenylalanine or tryptophan. A D gene is named only where the DNA matches it firmly. Clone size is stated in some rows and not others, as once, few, many or a class when expanded.

clone size,J gene,V gene,D gene,CDR3 DNA,CDR3 protein
-,TRBJ2-5,TRBV5-1,-,TGCGCCAGCAGCTTTTACAGGGGGGGTCAAGAGACCCAGTACTTC,CASSFYRGGQETQYF
-,TRBJ2-3,TRBV29-1,-,TGCAGCGTTGACGCGGCTACAGATACGCAGTATTTT,CSVDAATDTQYF
-,TRBJ1-1,TRBV5-1,TRBD1,TGCGCCAGCAGCTCACACGGGACAGACACTGAAGCTTTCTTT,CASSSHGTDTEAFF
-,TRBJ1-2,TRBV7-2,-,TGTGCCAGCAGCTGGGGCGGGGGATACACCTTC,CASSWGGGYTF
-,TRBJ1-6,TRBV30,TRBD1,TGTGCCTGGGCAGGGGGTACGGGGGCGCAAGGAACCAATTCACCCCTCCACTTT,CAWAGGTGAQGTNSPLHF
-,TRBJ1-6,TRBV2,-,TGTGCCAGCAGTGATAGGACATATTATAATTCACCCCTCCACTTT,CASSDRTYYNSPLHF
-,TRBJ1-4,TRBV3-1/TRBV3-2,TRBD1,TGTGCCAGCAGCCTCCGGACAGGGCAGGGGGAAAAACTGTTTTTT,CASSLRTGQGEKLFF
-,TRBJ1-5,TRBV7-2,TRBD1,TGTGCCAGCAGCTTGTCCCAGGGGGGCGGGCAGCCCCAGCATTTT,CASSLSQGGGQPQHF
-,TRBJ2-7,TRBV5-1,-,TGCGCCAGCAGCCGTTCTGGCAGCTCCTACGAGCAGTACTTC,CASSRSGSSYEQYF
-,TRBJ1-6,TRBV30,-,TGTGCCTGGAGTCCGGGGGATTCACCCCTCCACTTT,CAWSPGDSPLHF
-,TRBJ1-1,TRBV20-1,-,TGCAGTGCTAGTCGGGGCACTGAAGCTTTCTTT,CSASRGTEAFF
-,TRBJ1-6,TRBV10-3,-,TGTGCCATCAGTGAGTCGCCCGGGACACCCTCAACACCCCTCCACTTT,CAISESPGTPSTPLHF
-,TRBJ1-1,TRBV11-2,TRBD1,TGTGCCAGCAGCTTAGATGACAGGGATGAAGCTTTCTTT,CASSLDDRDEAFF
few,TRBJ2-1,TRBV24-1,-,TGTGCCACCAGTGACCCACAGGGTTTTGGCTCCTACAATGAGCAGTTCTTC,CATSDPQGFGSYNEQFF
-,TRBJ2-1,TRBV14,-,TGTGCCAGCAGCCAAGTTACTAGCTACAATGAGCAGTTCTTC,CASSQVTSYNEQFF
-,TRBJ2-3,TRBV11-3,TRBD2,TGTGCCAGCAGAAAAAGGCGGGGGAACACAGATACGCAGTATTTT,CASRKRRGNTDTQYF
-,TRBJ1-4,TRBV9,TRBD1,TGTGCCAGCAGCGACGACAGGGGGGAGGGTGAAAAACTGTTTTTT,CASSDDRGEGEKLFF
-,TRBJ1-1,TRBV27,-,TGTGCCAGCAGTTTATGGGGCAGGGATAAGCTGGAAGCTTTCTTT,CASSLWGRDKLEAFF
-,TRBJ2-7,TRBV2,-,TGTGCCAGCAGGGCACAGGGTTATGAGCAGTACTTC,CASRAQGYEQYF
-,TRBJ2-1,TRBV5-1,TRBD2,TGCGCCAGCAGCTCGGAGGTGGTAGCGGGATGGAATGAGCAGTTCTTC,CASSSEVVAGWNEQFF
-,TRBJ2-2,TRBV13,TRBD2,TGTGCCAGCAGCTCGACTAGCGGGCCGGCTGGCGGGGAGCTGTTTTTT,CASSSTSGPAGGELFF
-,TRBJ2-2,TRBV5-4,TRBD2,TGTGCCAGCAGCTGGGACCGGACTAGCGGGCCTACCGGGGAGCTGTTTTTT,CASSWDRTSGPTGELFF
-,TRBJ2-1,TRBV19,TRBD2,TGTGCCAGTAGTATTAGCGGGACAACCTACAATGAGCAGTTCTTC,CASSISGTTYNEQFF
-,TRBJ1-1,TRBV6-5,-,TGTGCCAGCAGCGACCCCGGGTCCTTAAACACTGAAGCTTTCTTT,CASSDPGSLNTEAFF
-,TRBJ2-1,TRBV28,TRBD2,TGTGCCAGCAGTCTTACCCCGGGACTAGTGGGGTTTAGGCCCCTACACAATGAGCAGTTCTTC,CASSLTPGLVGFRPLHNEQFF
-,TRBJ1-6,TRBV2,TRBD1,TGTGCCAGCAGTGAACAGGGGGACTCACCCCTCCACTTT,CASSEQGDSPLHF
once,TRBJ1-1,TRBV6-5,-,TGTGCCAGCACCCCGGCCGTCGGCCGGAGTACTGAAGCTTTCTTT,CASTPAVGRSTEAFF
-,TRBJ1-1,TRBV20-1,-,TGCAGTGCTTCTTACACTGAAGCTTTCTTT,CSASYTEAFF
once,TRBJ1-3,TRBV7-9,-,TGTGCCACTACAAACACCATATATTTT,CATTNTIYF
-,TRBJ2-5,TRBV28,-,TGTGCCAGCAGTCCATCAGGGCGCGGGAAGACCCAGTACTTC,CASSPSGRGKTQYF